This T cell receptor beta chain was sequenced during a study of regulatory T cells in long-lasting Graves disease. This clonotype was seen a few times. Described time point: newly diagnosed GD, antithyroid drugs for less than 3 months. The TCR library was prepared using RNA isolated from PBMCs. Arm-PCR of CDR3 regions and iRepertoire HTBI primers were used to build TCR beta libraries. TCRdb independently ran MiXCR on the multiplex PCR reads; one entry per CDR3 protein. In the table there are 400,000 to 500,000 distinct CDR3 sequences, around 17% of which are singletons. The germline gives CDR1 LGHNA, CDR2 YSLEER. This CDR3 spans 14 amino acids. Trimming took 0 bases from V and 6 from J, leaving 9 bases between them. Another study also made use of these data, one on T cells in Graves' hyperthyroidism and ophthalmopathy.

This chain connects TRBV4-3 to TRBJ2-1, with D perhaps matching TRBD2 (5 bases). This clonotype was obtained from a woman younger than 35 with Graves disease. The sample here was peripheral blood mononuclear cells (PBMCs), taken at new diagnosis, from a patient treated with antithyroid drugs. The CDR3 spells CASSQEGLINEQFF. For the CDR3, the DNA is TGCGCCAGCAGCCAAGAAGGACTGATCAATGAGCAGTTCTTC.